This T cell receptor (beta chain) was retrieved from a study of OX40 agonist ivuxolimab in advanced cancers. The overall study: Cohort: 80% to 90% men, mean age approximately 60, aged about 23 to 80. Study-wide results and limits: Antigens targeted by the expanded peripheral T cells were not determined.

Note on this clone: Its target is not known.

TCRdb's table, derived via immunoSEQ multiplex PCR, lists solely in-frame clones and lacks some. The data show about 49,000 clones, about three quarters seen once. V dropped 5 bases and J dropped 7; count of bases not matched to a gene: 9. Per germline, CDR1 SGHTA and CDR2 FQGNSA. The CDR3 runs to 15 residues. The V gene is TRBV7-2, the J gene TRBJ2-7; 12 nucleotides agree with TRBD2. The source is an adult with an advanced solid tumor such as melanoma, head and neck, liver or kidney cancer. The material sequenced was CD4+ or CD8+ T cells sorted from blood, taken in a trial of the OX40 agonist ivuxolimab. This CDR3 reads CASSPASGREGEQYF. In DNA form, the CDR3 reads TGTGCCAGCAGCCCTGCTAGCGGGAGGGAGGGGGAGCAGTACTTC. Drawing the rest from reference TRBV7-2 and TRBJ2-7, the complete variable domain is GAGVSQSPSNKVTEKGKDVELRCDPISGHTALYWYRQSLGQGLEFLIYFQGNSAPDKSGLPSDRFSAERTGGSVSTLTIQRTQQEDSAVYLCASSPASGREGEQYFGPGTRLTVT.